The clone carrying this TCR beta chain has ten or more counts. This sample stems from a study of regulatory T cells in long-lasting Graves disease. Indicated time point: newly diagnosed GD, antithyroid drugs for less than 3 months. Generation of the TCR library employed RNA extracted from PBMCs. Construction of TCR beta libraries relied on iRepertoire HTBI primers and on Arm-PCR targeting CDR3 regions. TCRdb reprocessed the multiplex PCR reads with MiXCR, giving one entry per CDR3 protein. The table shows roughly 500,000 distinct CDR3 sequences, with 13% occurring only once. V was pared by 2 bases and J by 6 bases, with 10 bases between. The CDR3 is 14 amino acids. CDR1 is MNHNS, CDR2 SASEGT, per germline. The sample was also reused in another study, on T cells in Graves' hyperthyroidism and ophthalmopathy.

The sequencing here drew on peripheral blood mononuclear cells (PBMCs), taken at new diagnosis, from a patient treated with antithyroid drugs. The rearrangement joins TRBV6-1 to TRBJ2-2; D gene unclear. The receptor was derived from a young man with Graves disease. The CDR3 region is CASSEPTQPGELFF. In nucleotides, the CDR3 is TGTGCCAGCAGTGAACCGACACAACCCGGGGAGCTGTTTTTT.